This T cell receptor beta chain was observed in a study of blood T cell repertoires in COVID-19. Looking at the study overall: T cells, B-cell-depleted T cells, or PBMCs supplied cDNA or gDNA.

Clones were sequenced by immunoSEQ multiplex PCR, and TCRdb holds only the in-frame ones, with some missing. Among about 78,000 clones, roughly 90% were seen once, and the ten largest hold about 2.9%. V lost 4 bases and J lost 0; bases outside the gene matches: 8. This CDR3 is built from 17 residues. Germline V lookup: CDR1 KGHDR, CDR2 SFDVKD. The chain links TRBV24-1 to TRBJ2-1; TRBD2 matches 7 bases. The sequence was obtained from a man between 65 and 80 years old with active or convalescent COVID-19. Source material: peripheral blood. In nucleotides, the CDR3 is TGTGCCACCAGTGACCGGCGGGCTAGCGGCTCCTACAATGAGCAGTTCTTC. As protein: CATSDRRASGSYNEQFF.